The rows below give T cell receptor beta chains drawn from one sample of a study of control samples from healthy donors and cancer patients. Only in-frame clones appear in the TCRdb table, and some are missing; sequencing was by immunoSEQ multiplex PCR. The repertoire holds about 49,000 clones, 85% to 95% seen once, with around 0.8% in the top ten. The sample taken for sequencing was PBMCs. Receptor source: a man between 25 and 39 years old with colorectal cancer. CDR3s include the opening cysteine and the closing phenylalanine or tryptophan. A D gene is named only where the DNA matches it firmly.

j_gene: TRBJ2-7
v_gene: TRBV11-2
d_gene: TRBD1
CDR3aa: CASSTGTGAYEQYF
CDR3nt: TGTGCCAGCAGCACCGGGACAGGGGCCTACGAGCAGTACTTC

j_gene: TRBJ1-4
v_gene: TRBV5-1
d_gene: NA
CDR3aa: CASSLEGGRNEKLFF
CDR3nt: TGCGCCAGCAGCTTGGAGGGGGGGCGCAATGAAAAACTGTTTTTT

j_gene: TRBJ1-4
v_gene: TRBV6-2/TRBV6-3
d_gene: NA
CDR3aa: CASSAYRRATNEKLFF
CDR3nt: TGTGCCAGCAGTGCCTATCGGCGAGCAACTAATGAAAAACTGTTTTTT

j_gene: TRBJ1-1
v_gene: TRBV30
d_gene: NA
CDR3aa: CAWSHFKGAFF
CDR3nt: TGTGCCTGGAGCCACTTTAAGGGAGCTTTCTTT

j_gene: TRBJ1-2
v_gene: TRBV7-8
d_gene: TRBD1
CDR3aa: CASSLSSGQGDSYGYTF
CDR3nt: TGTGCCAGCAGCTTATCATCCGGACAGGGGGATTCCTATGGCTACACCTTC

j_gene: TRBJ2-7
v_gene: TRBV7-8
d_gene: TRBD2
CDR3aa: CASSLGGLAGSGEQYF
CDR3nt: TGTGCCAGCAGCTTAGGGGGACTAGCGGGGTCGGGCGAGCAGTACTTC

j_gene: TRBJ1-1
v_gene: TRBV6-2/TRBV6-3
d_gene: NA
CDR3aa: CASSYLGAEAFF
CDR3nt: TGTGCCAGCAGTTACTTGGGGGCTGAAGCTTTCTTT

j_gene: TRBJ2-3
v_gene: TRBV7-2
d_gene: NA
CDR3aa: CASSSGTSTDTQYF
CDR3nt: TGTGCCAGCAGCTCGGGGACAAGCACAGATACGCAGTATTTT

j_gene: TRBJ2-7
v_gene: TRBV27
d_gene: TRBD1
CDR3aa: CASSYRDRGSGEQYF
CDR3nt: TGTGCCAGCAGTTACCGGGACAGGGGATCGGGGGAGCAGTACTTC

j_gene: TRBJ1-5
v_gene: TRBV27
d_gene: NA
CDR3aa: CASSLGLLDQPQHF
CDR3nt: TGTGCCAGCAGTCTTGGGCTCCTTGATCAGCCCCAGCATTTT

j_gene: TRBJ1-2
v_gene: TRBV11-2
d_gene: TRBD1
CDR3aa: CASSNQFRDRGDGDGYTF
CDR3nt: TGTGCCAGCAGCAACCAATTCCGGGACAGGGGGGACGGAGATGGCTACACCTTC